This T cell receptor (beta chain) was documented in a study of T-cell reconstitution after alpha-beta-depleted transplantation in children. Construction of the TCRbeta library involved unique molecular identifiers. TCRdb analysed the PCR reads with MiXCR anew, one entry per CDR3 protein. The repertoire holds 490,000 or so distinct CDR3 sequences, with 9.5% to 15% as singletons. There are 16 residues in the CDR3. V lost 7 bases and J lost 2, with 15 bases in between. Germline V gene sequence: CDR1 SNHLY, CDR2 FYNNEI. This sample comprised PBMCs from the stem cell graft donor, obtained from the stem cell graft. The chain recombines TRBV2 with TRBJ2-6, with D possibly TRBD1 on 5 matching bases. This receptor was obtained from a human donor who donated a stem cell graft to a child with combined immunodeficiency. The CDR3 nucleotides are TGTGCCAGCAACGAGGACAAGCTTACTGGGGCCAACGTCCTGACTTTC. Translated, it gives CASNEDKLTGANVLTF. The entire variable domain, with the rest obtained from reference TRBV2 and TRBJ2-6, is as follows: EPEVTQTPSHQVTQMGQEVILRCVPISNHLYFYWYRQILGQKVEFLVSFYNNEISEKSEIFDDQFSVERPDGSNFTLKIRSTKLEDSAMYFCASNEDKLTGANVLTFGAGSRLTVL.